This T cell receptor beta chain was identified in a study of blood T cell repertoires in COVID-19. Looking at the study overall: T cells, B-cell-depleted T cells, or PBMCs provided the cDNA or gDNA that served as material.

The germline gives CDR1 SGHDT, CDR2 YYEEEE. V gave up 2 bases and J gave up 7 bases; unmatched junction bases: 8. This CDR3 contains 15 residues. In its sample, this clone was seen a few times. In the source study's methods: Cell counts per sample came from amplifying reference gene primers. This table comes from immunoSEQ multiplex PCR, and its TCRdb copy is limited to in-frame clones, with some not included. Clone size and the V and J calls come from that table; the DNA yielded D and trimming. This sample has 50,000 to 60,000 clones, with around 84% found just once. Sequencing was carried out using peripheral blood. The chain carries TRBV5-6 and TRBJ2-2, with 7 bases matching TRBD2. The receptor's source is a human donor in a cohort sampled during active or convalescent COVID-19. The CDR3 protein is CASSLSPGGNGELFF. The CDR3 DNA reads as TGTGCCAGCAGCTTATCCCCGGGGGGAAACGGGGAGCTGTTTTTT. The complete variable domain, with remaining parts taken from reference TRBV5-6 and TRBJ2-2, reads DAGVTQSPTHLIKTRGQQVTLRCSPKSGHDTVSWYQQALGQGPQFIFQYYEEEERQRGNFPDRFSGHQFPNYSSELNVNALLLGDSALYLCASSLSPGGNGELFFGEGSRLTVL.